This T cell receptor beta chain emerged from a study of monozygotic twins with inflammatory bowel disease. Study-level points and caveats: Immunosuppressive treatment differences may have increased patient repertoire variability. Healthy co-twins showed greater TCRbeta diversity (inverse Simpson) than IBD patients.

As for this clonotype: The antigen remains undetermined.

A 6-nucleotide sample barcode was carried by the UMIs, which template switching added. No DNA is given; TCRdb re-called the 5' RACE reads and lists each CDR3 protein once. The sample shows more than 300,000 distinct CDR3 sequences, and approximately 2.4% sits with its ten largest clones. The receptor comes from a human donor with ulcerative colitis or Crohn's disease, or a healthy co-twin of an affected twin (not recorded which). The sample comprised blood.

The CDR3 reads CASSPRGLARETQYF. The J gene is TRBJ2-5, the V gene TRBV7-9; no DNA is available, so the TRBD2 call from TCRdb remains unchecked. The CDR3 covers 15 residues. The germline gives CDR1 SEHNR, CDR2 FQNEAQ (reference sequence).